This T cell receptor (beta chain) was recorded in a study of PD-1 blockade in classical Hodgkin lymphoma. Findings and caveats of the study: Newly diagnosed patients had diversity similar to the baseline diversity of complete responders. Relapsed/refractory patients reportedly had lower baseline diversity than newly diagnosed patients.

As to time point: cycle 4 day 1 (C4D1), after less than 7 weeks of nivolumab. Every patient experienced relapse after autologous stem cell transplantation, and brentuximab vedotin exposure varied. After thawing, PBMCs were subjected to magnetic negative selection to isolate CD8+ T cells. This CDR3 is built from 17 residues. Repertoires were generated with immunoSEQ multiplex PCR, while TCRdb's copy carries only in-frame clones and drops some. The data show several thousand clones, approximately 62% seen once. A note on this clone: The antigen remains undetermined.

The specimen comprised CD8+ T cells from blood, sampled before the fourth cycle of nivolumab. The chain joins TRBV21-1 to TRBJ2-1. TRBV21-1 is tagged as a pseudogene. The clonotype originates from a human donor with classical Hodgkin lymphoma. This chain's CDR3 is CASSKLGPTKRSHEQFF. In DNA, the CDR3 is TGTGCCAGCAGCAAACTCGGGCCCACAAAAAGATCCCATGAGCAGTTCTTC.